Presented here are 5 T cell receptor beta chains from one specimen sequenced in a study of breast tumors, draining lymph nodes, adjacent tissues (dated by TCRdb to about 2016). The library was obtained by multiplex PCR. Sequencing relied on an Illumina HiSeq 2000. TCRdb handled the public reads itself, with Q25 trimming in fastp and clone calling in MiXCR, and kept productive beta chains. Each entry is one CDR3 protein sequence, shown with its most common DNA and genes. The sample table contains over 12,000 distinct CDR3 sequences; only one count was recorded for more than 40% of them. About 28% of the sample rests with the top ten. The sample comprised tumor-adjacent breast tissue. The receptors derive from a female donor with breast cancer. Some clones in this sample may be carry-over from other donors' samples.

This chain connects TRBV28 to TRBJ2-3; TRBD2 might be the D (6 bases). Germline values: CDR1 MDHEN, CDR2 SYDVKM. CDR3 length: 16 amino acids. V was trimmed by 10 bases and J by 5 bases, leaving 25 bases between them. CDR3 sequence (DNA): TGTGCCACCTTAGCGGAATGGGATGGGATGGGAGATACGCAGTATTTT. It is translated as CATLAEWDGMGDTQYF.

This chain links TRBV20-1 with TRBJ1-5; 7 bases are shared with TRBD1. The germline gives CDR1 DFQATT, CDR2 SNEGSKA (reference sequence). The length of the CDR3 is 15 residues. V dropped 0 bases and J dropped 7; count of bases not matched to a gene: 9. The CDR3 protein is CSAREAGQSSQPQHF. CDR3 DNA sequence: TGCAGTGCTAGAGAGGCGGGACAGAGTTCCCAGCCCCAGCATTTT.

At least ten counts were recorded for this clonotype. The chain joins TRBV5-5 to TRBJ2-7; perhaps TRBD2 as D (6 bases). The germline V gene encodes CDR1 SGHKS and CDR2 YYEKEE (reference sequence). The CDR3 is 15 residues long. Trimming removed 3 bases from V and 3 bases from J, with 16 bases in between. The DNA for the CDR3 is TGTGCCAGCAGCTGGGTTTCGGGAGAGTACTACGAGCAGTACTTC. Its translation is CASSWVSGEYYEQYF.

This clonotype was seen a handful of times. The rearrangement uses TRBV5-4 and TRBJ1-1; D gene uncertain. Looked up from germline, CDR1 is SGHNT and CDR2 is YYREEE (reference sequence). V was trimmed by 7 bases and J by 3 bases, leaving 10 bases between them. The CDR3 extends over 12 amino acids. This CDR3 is CASGEGDTEAFF. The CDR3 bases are TGTGCCAGCGGTGAGGGAGACACTGAAGCTTTCTTT.

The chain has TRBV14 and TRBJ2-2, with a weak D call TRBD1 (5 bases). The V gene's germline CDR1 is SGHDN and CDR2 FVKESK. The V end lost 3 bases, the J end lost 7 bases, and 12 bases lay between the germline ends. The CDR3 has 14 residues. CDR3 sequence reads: CASSQRTPIGELFF. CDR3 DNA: TGTGCCAGCAGCCAGCGGACACCTATCGGGGAGCTGTTTTTT.